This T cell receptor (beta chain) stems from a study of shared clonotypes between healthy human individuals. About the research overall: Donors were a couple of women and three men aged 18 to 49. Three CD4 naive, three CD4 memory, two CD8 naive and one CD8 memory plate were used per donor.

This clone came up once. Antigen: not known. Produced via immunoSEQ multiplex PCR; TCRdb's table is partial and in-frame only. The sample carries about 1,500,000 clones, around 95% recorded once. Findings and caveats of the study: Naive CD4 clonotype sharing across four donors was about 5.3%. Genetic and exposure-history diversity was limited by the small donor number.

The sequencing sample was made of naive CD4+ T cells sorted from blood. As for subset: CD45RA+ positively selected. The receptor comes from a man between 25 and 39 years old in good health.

CDR3 coding DNA: TGCGCCAGCAGCCAGACAGGGCAGGGAAGCTACACCTTC. Residues: CASSQTGQGSYTF. V gene TRBV5-1 combines with J gene TRBJ1-2; 7 bases are a match to TRBD1. J lost 9 bases, V lost 4 bases, and 9 bases had no gene match. Germline CDR1 and CDR2: SGHRS and YFSETQ. The CDR3 sequence is 13 residues long.